This T cell receptor beta chain was observed in a study of cytomegalovirus exposure and HLA in healthy donors. Study-wide background: A subsequent analysis stated that the 120 or so validation repertoires were run on the same platform as the roughly 700 first-cohort repertoires.

General study findings and limits: Most TCRs appeared rarely, but some public TCRs recurred in many donors. Altogether, some 160 TCR beta chains were recorded as cytomegalovirus-associated.

Among the 120 subjects of the validation cohort, separate from the approximately 660-subject first cohort, were the donors. Clones were read by immunoSEQ multiplex PCR, and TCRdb kept only the in-frame ones, dropping some. This sample has 200,000 to 250,000 clones, with roughly 84% found just once. A word on this clone: Its matching antigen is unknown.

The sequence derives from a woman aged 25-40 years in good health and CMV-seropositive. Sequencing was performed on PBMCs.

In DNA, the CDR3 is TGTGCCAGCAGTACCGGACAGGGGGCTTTCTACGAGCAGTACTTC. Encoded protein: CASSTGQGAFYEQYF. This chain links TRBV6-6 with TRBJ2-7, with 11 bases that match TRBD1. The ends lost 5 bases at V and 3 bases at J; junction bases unmatched: 6. In germline, CDR1 is MNHNY, CDR2 SVGAGI (reference sequence). The CDR3 is 15 residues long.